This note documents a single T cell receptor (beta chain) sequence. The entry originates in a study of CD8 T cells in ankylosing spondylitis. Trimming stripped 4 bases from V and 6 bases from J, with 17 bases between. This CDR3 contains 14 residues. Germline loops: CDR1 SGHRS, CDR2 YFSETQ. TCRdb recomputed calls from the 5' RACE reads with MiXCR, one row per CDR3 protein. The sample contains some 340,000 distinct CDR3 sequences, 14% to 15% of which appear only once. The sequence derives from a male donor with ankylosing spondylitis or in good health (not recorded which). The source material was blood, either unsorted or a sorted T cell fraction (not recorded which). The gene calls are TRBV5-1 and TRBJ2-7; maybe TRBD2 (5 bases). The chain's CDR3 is CASSPGLQEGEQYF. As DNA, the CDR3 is TGCGCCAGCAGCCCGGGCCTTCAAGAGGGCGAGCAGTACTTC.